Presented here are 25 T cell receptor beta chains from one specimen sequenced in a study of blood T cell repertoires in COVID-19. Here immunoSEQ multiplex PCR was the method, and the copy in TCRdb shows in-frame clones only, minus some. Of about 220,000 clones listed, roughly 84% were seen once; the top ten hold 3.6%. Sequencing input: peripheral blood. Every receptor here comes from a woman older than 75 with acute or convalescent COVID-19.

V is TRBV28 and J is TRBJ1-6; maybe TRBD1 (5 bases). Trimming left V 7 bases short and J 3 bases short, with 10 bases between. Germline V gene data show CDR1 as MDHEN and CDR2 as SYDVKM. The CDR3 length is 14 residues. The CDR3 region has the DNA TGTGCCAGCAACACAGGTTACTATAATTCACCCCTCCACTTT. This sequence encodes CASNTGYYNSPLHF.

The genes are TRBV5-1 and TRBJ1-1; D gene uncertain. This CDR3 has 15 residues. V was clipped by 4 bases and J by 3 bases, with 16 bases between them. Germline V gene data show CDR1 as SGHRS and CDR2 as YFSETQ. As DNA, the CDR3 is TGCGCCAGCAGCGGGTCCGGGAACCACGACACTGAAGCTTTCTTT. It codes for CASSGSGNHDTEAFF.

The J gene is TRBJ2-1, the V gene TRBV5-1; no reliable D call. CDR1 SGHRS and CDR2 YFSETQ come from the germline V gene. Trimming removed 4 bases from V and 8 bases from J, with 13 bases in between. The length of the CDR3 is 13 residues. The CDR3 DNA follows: TGCGCCAGCAGCCCTATAACAGTGGATGAGCAGTTCTTC. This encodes CASSPITVDEQFF.

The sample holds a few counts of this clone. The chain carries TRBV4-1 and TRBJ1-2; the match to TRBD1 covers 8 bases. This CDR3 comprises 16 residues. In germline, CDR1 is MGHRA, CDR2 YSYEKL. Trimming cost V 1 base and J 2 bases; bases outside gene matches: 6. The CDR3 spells CASSQGTGFGNYGYTF. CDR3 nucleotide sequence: TGCGCCAGCAGCCAAGGGACAGGGTTTGGAAACTATGGCTACACCTTC.

CDR3 amino acids: CASGGAPNEKLFF. CDR3 nucleotide sequence: TGTGCCAGCGGGGGGGCTCCTAATGAAAAACTGTTTTTT. The rearrangement links TRBV12-3 or TRBV12-4 to TRBJ1-4; D is perhaps TRBD1 (6 bases). V was cut by 8 bases and J by 3 bases, with 10 bases left in between. The CDR3 sequence is 13 residues long.

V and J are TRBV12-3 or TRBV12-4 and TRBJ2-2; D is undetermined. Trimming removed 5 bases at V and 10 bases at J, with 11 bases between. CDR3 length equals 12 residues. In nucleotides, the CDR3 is TGTGCCAGCAGTCCTATCGCTGAGGAGCTGTTTTTT. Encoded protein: CASSPIAEELFF.

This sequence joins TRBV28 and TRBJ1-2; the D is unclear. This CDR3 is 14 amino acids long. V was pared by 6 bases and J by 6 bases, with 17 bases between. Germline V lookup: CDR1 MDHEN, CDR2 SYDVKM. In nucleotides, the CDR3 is TGTGCCAGCAGACCCCTTCGGGTTTCGCATGGCTACACCTTC. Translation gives CASRPLRVSHGYTF.

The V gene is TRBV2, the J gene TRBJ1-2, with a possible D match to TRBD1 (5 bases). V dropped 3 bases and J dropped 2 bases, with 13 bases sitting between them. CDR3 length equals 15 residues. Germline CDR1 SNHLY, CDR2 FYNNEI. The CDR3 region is CASSDPGVLNYGYTF. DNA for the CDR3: TGTGCCAGCAGTGATCCGGGGGTCCTCAACTATGGCTACACCTTC. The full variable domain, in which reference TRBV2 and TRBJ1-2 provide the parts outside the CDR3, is EPEVTQTPSHQVTQMGQEVILRCVPISNHLYFYWYRQILGQKVEFLVSFYNNEISEKSEIFDDQFSVERPDGSNFTLKIRSTKLEDSAMYFCASSDPGVLNYGYTFGSGTRLTVV.

Here the CDR3 reads CASSQLYGGSYNEQFF. The CDR3 DNA follows: TGTGCCAGCAGCCAACTTTACGGGGGGTCCTACAATGAGCAGTTCTTC. The chain has TRBV3-1 (or the pseudogene TRBV3-2) and TRBJ2-1; 7 nucleotides line up with TRBD2. V dropped 2 bases and J dropped 1; count of bases not matched to a gene: 5. This CDR3 spans 16 amino acids. Germline V CDR1 and CDR2: LGHDT, YNNKEL (reference sequence).

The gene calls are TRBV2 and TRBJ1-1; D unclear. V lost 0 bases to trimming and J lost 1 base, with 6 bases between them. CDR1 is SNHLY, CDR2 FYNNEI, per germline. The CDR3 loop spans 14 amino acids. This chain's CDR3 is CASSEADKNTEAFF. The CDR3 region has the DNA TGTGCCAGCAGTGAAGCAGACAAGAACACTGAAGCTTTCTTT. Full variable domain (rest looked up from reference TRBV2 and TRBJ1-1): EPEVTQTPSHQVTQMGQEVILRCVPISNHLYFYWYRQILGQKVEFLVSFYNNEISEKSEIFDDQFSVERPDGSNFTLKIRSTKLEDSAMYFCASSEADKNTEAFFGQGTRLTVV.

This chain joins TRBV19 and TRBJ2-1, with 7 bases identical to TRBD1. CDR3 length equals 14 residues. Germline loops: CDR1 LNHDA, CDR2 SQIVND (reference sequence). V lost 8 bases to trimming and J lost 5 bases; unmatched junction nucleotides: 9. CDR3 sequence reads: CASYAQGKDNEQFF. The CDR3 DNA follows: TGTGCCAGTTACGCACAGGGGAAGGACAATGAGCAGTTCTTC.

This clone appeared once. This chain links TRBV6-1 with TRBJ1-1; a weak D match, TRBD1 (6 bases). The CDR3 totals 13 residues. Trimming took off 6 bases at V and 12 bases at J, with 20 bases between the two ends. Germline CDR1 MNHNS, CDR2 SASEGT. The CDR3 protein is CASSDRGEGSTFF. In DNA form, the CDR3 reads TGTGCCAGCAGCGATAGGGGGGAGGGGTCGACTTTCTTT.

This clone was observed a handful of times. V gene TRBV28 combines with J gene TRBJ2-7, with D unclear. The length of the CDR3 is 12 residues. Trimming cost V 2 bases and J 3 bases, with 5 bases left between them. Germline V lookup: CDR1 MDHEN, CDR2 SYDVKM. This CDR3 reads CASSLPYYEQYF. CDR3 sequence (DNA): TGTGCCAGCAGTTTACCCTACTACGAGCAGTACTTC.

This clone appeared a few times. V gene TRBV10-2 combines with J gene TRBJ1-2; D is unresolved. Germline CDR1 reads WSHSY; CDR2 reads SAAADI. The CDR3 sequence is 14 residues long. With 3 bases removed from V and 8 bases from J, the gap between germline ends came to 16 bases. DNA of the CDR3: TGCGCCAGCAGTGATTTCGGGGAGGCTTCGGGCTACACCTTC. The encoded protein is CASSDFGEASGYTF.

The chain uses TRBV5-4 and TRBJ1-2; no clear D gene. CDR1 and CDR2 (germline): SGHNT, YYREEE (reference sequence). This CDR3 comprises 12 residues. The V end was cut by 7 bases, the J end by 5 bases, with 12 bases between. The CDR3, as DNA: TGTGCCAGCTCCCAGGACTTATATGGCTACACCTTC. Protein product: CASSQDLYGYTF.

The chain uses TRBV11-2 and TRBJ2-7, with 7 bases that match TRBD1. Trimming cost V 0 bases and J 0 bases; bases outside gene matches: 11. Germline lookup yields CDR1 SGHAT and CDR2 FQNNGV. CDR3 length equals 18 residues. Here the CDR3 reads CASSLDLPGQASSYEQYF. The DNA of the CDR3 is TGTGCCAGCAGCTTAGATCTACCCGGACAGGCCAGCTCCTACGAGCAGTACTTC.

The CDR3 DNA follows: TGTGCCAGCAGTGAAGGCGTTGGAGGGGTGGGCAATCAGCCCCAGCATTTT. It translates to CASSEGVGGVGNQPQHF. V is TRBV2 and J is TRBJ1-5, with TRBD1 as a possible D gene (5 bases). The length of the CDR3 is 17 residues. V gave up 1 base and J gave up 2 bases, with 15 bases separating them. CDR1 and CDR2 from the germline V gene are SNHLY and FYNNEI.

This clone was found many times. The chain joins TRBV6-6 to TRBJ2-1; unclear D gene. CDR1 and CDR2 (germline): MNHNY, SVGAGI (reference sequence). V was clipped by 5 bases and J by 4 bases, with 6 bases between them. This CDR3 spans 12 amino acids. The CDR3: CASSPPYNEQFF. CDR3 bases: TGTGCCAGCAGTCCCCCATACAATGAGCAGTTCTTC.

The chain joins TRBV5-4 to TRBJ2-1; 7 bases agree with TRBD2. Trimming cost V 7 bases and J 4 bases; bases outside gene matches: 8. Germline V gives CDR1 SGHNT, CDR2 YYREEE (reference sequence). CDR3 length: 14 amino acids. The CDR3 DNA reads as TGTGCCAGCGGGGGGGGGAACAAGTACAATGAGCAGTTCTTC. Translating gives CASGGGNKYNEQFF.

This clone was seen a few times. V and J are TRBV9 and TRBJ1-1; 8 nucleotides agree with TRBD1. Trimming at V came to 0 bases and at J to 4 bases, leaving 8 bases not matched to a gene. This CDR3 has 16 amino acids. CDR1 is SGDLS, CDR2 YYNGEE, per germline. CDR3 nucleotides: TGTGCCAGCAGCGTAGGCCCAGGGGGCATAGGCACTGAAGCTTTCTTT. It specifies CASSVGPGGIGTEAFF.

The CDR3 DNA sequence: TGTGCCAGTAGTCCTCCTGTAGGGGTCCGTCCTAACATTCAGTACTTC. Translating gives CASSPPVGVRPNIQYF. The chain combines TRBV19 with TRBJ2-4, with a possible D match to TRBD1 (5 bases). The CDR3 runs 16 residues. CDR1 LNHDA and CDR2 SQIVND come from the germline V gene (reference sequence). Trimming stripped 5 bases from V and 7 bases from J, with 21 bases between. Full variable domain (rest looked up from reference TRBV19 and TRBJ2-4): DGGITQSPKYLFRKEGQNVTLSCEQNLNHDAMYWYRQDPGQGLRLIYYSQIVNDFQKGDIAEGYSVSREKKESFPLTVTSAQKNPTAFYLCASSPPVGVRPNIQYFGAGTRLSVL.

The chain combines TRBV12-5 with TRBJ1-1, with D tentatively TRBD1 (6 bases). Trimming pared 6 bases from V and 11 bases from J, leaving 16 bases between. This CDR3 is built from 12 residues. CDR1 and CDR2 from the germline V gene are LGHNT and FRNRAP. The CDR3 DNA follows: TGTGCTAGTGGACCCGGACAGAATCGGGCTTTCTTT. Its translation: CASGPGQNRAFF.

The CDR3 reads CASSTTGSPGQIKGRYEKLFF. CDR3 nucleotide sequence: TGTGCCAGCAGCACAACGGGTTCCCCGGGACAGATTAAAGGTCGGTATGAAAAACTGTTTTTT. The J gene is TRBJ1-4, the V gene TRBV21-1; the table's D call, TRBD1, was not checked against the DNA. TRBV21-1 corresponds to a pseudogene. The CDR3 has 21 residues.

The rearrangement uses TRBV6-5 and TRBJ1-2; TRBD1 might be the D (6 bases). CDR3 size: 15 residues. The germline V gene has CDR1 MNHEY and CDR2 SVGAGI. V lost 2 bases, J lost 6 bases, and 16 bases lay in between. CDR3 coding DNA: TGTGCCAGCAGTTACCGGGGTGGACAGCCGGATGGCTACACCTTC. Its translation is CASSYRGGQPDGYTF.

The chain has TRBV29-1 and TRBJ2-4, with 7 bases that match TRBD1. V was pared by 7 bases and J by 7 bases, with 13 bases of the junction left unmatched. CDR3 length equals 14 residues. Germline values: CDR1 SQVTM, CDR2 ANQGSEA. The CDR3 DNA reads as TGCAGCGCCGGGACAGCCGGTGGTTTTAACATTCAGTACTTC. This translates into CSAGTAGGFNIQYF.